Shown below are 14 T cell receptor beta chains from a single sample sequenced in a study of identifying expanded T cells in peripheral blood. TCRdb keeps only in-frame clones here, not all; method: immunoSEQ multiplex PCR. The table has 120,000 or so clones, 75% to 90% seen once. The material sequenced was blood. These receptor sequences come from a person aged 18 to 70 in good health.

This clone has just a few counts. The chain couples TRBV11-2 to TRBJ2-7; possibly TRBD1 for D (6 bases). Germline CDR1 and CDR2: SGHAT and FQNNGV. Trimming shortened V by 5 bases and J by 0 bases, and 17 bases separated the two germline ends. The CDR3 contains 16 residues. In DNA form, the CDR3 reads TGTGCCAGCAGCACTGGGACACGCAGCATCTCCTACGAGCAGTACTTC. Protein: CASSTGTRSISYEQYF.

This chain joins TRBV7-9 and TRBJ2-7; TRBD2 is a possible D gene (5 bases). CDR1 is SEHNR, CDR2 FQNEAQ, per germline (reference sequence). The length of the CDR3 is 15 residues. V lost 4 bases and J lost 0, with 13 bases in between. The chain's CDR3 is CASSSSTRASYEQYF. The DNA of the CDR3 is TGTGCCAGCAGCTCGAGCACGAGGGCCTCCTACGAGCAGTACTTC.

The V and J genes are TRBV6-1 and TRBJ1-2, with D unresolved. CDR3 size: 13 residues. Germline lookup yields CDR1 MNHNS and CDR2 SASEGT. Trimming took 4 bases from V and 3 from J, leaving 9 bases between them. The CDR3 DNA reads TGTGCCAGCAGTGGGGGAGATTACTATGGCTACACCTTC. Amino acids: CASSGGDYYGYTF.

The chain joins TRBV7-6 to TRBJ2-5; 7 bases match TRBD2. Germline V lookup: CDR1 SGHVS, CDR2 FNYEAQ. CDR3 length: 13 residues. The junction had 5 bases not matched to a gene; V was cut back by 6 bases and J by 4 bases. CDR3 nucleotides: TGTGCCAGCAGGCCGACGGGGGGAGAGACCCAGTACTTC. Its protein is CASRPTGGETQYF.

This sequence joins TRBV4-1 and TRBJ2-2, with TRBD1 identical over 8 bases. Germline V lookup: CDR1 MGHRA, CDR2 YSYEKL. Unmatched junction bases numbered 8, after V lost 1 base and J lost 4 bases. The CDR3 sequence is 17 residues long. CDR3 region: CASSQGNRGAGTGELFF. Written as DNA, the CDR3 is TGCGCCAGCAGCCAAGGGAACAGGGGGGCGGGCACCGGGGAGCTGTTTTTT.

The rearrangement uses TRBV6-1 and TRBJ1-2, with D possibly being TRBD1 (5 bases). The CDR3 consists of 11 residues. V was shortened by 7 bases and J by 8 bases, with 11 bases between the two germline ends. Germline CDR1 and CDR2: MNHNS and SASEGT. The CDR3 nucleotides read TGTGCCAGCACTTTGGGGGAAGGCTACACCTTC. Translated: CASTLGEGYTF.

V and J are TRBV10-3 and TRBJ1-3; D is undetermined. Per germline, CDR1 ENHRY and CDR2 SYGVKD. Deletions cut 6 bases from V and 0 bases from J, with 15 bases between. This CDR3 spans 16 amino acids. The CDR3 protein is CAISDQAPGSGNTIYF. The CDR3 DNA follows: TGTGCCATCAGCGACCAAGCCCCCGGCTCTGGAAACACCATATATTTT.

Only a few counts were recorded for this clone. V and J are TRBV7-8 and TRBJ2-2; D remains unclear. V lost 4 bases and J lost 7, with 13 bases in between. CDR3 length: 14 amino acids. Germline assignment: CDR1 SGHVS and CDR2 FQNEAQ. The CDR3 nucleotides read TGTGCCAGCAGCTCGAACTCAGGAAGCGGGGAGCTGTTTTTT. Translating it yields CASSSNSGSGELFF. The complete variable domain, with remaining parts taken from reference TRBV7-8 and TRBJ2-2, reads GAGVSQSPRYKVAKRGQDVALRCDPISGHVSLFWYQQALGQGPEFLTYFQNEAQLDKSGLPSDRFFAERPEGSVSTLKIQRTQQEDSAVYLCASSSNSGSGELFFGEGSRLTVL.

The chain carries TRBV18 and TRBJ2-3, with TRBD2 matching over 11 bases. V lost 3 bases to trimming and J lost 2 bases; unmatched junction nucleotides: 10. Per germline, CDR1 KGHSH and CDR2 LQKENI. The CDR3 sequence is 18 residues long. CDR3 bases: TGTGCCAGCTCACCCACCTCAGCTAGCGGGGGGTTCACAGATACGCAGTATTTT. Its protein product is CASSPTSASGGFTDTQYF.

The rearrangement uses TRBV30 and TRBJ2-1, with a possible D match to TRBD2 (6 bases). Germline V gene lookup returns CDR1 GTSNPN and CDR2 SVGIG (reference sequence). The V and J ends lost 3 bases and 4 bases respectively, with 16 bases between them. This CDR3 spans 15 amino acids. The CDR3 region has the DNA TGTGCCTGGAGAAGAACTAGCCATTATTACAATGAGCAGTTCTTC. This sequence encodes CAWRRTSHYYNEQFF.

The genes are TRBV4-3 and TRBJ2-7, with 8 bases lining up with TRBD1. This CDR3 is 16 amino acids long. CDR1 and CDR2 from the germline V gene are LGHNA and YSLEER. With V trimmed by 4 bases and J by 1 base, 9 bases remained unmatched. In DNA, the CDR3 is TGCGCCAGCAGCCCACATGTGTGGACAGGGTCCTACGAGCAGTACTTC. Translating it yields CASSPHVWTGSYEQYF.

CDR3 sequence: CASSYFIVGATEAFF. DNA of the CDR3: TGTGCCAGCAGTTACTTCATTGTAGGGGCTACTGAAGCTTTCTTT. The rearrangement joins TRBV6-6 to TRBJ1-1; D may be TRBD1 (5 bases). This CDR3 is built from 15 residues. Per the germline V gene, CDR1 is MNHNY and CDR2 is SVGAGI (reference sequence). The ends were cut back, 1 base at V and 5 bases at J, with 14 bases in the middle.

The genes are TRBV6-6 and TRBJ2-5, with 7 bases aligning to TRBD2. Germline V gene sequence: CDR1 MNHNY, CDR2 SVGAGI (reference sequence). The CDR3 consists of 15 residues. The junction had 3 bases not matched to a gene; V was cut back by 2 bases and J by 0 bases. CDR3 sequence reads: CASSYREEYQETQYF. The CDR3 coding sequence is TGTGCCAGCAGTTACCGGGAGGAGTACCAAGAGACCCAGTACTTC.

The rearrangement links TRBV2 to TRBJ1-1; D is uncertain. Between the trimmed V and J ends, which lost 2 bases and 2 bases, there was a span of 15 bases. CDR1 SNHLY and CDR2 FYNNEI come from the germline V gene. The CDR3 covers 16 residues. CDR3 coding DNA: TGTGCCAGCAGTGAACCCACGTGGGCAATTAACACTGAAGCTTTCTTT. Translated: CASSEPTWAINTEAFF.